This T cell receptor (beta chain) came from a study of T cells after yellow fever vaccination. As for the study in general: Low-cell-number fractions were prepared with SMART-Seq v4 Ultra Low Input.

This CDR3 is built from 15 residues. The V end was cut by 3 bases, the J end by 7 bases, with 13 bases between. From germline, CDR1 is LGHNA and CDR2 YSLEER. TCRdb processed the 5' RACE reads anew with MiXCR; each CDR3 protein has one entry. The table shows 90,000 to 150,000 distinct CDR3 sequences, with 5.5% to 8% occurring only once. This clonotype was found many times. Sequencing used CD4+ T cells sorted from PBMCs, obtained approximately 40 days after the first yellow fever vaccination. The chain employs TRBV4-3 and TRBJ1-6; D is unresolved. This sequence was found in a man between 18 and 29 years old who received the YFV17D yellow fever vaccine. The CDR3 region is CASSQTQLLNSPLHF. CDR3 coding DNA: TGCGCCAGCAGCCAGACCCAACTGTTGAATTCACCCCTCCACTTT.